A single sample gave rise to the 7 T cell receptor beta chains below, sequenced in a study of blood T cell repertoires in COVID-19. The method was immunoSEQ multiplex PCR; TCRdb's version includes in-frame clones alone and lacks a portion of them. This table holds hundreds of thousands of clones, 83% found once. The specimen was peripheral blood. These receptors all come from a woman aged 50 to 60 with acute or convalescent COVID-19.

DNA for the CDR3: TGTGCCAGTAGTACCCGGACATTTGAAAATTCACCCCTCCACTTT. Protein product: CASSTRTFENSPLHF. V is TRBV19 and J is TRBJ1-6; D is perhaps TRBD1 (5 bases). CDR1 LNHDA and CDR2 SQIVND come from the germline V gene (reference sequence). The CDR3 consists of 15 residues. V was cut by 4 bases and J by 7 bases, with 14 bases left in between.

The chain has TRBV6-2 or TRBV6-3 and TRBJ2-1; 8 bases are a match to TRBD1. Germline V gene sequence: CDR1 MNHEY, CDR2 SVGEGT. V trimming: 2 bases; J trimming: 4 bases; junction bases outside the gene matches: 4. The CDR3 covers 15 residues. CDR3 region: CASSYDRDRYNEQFF. The CDR3 DNA follows: TGTGCCAGCAGTTACGATCGGGACAGGTACAATGAGCAGTTCTTC.

This clone has just a few counts. The rearrangement uses TRBV5-1 and TRBJ1-5; D is undetermined. The germline V gene has CDR1 SGHRS and CDR2 YFSETQ. V was shortened by 4 bases and J by 11 bases, with 16 bases between the two germline ends. The CDR3 runs to 13 residues. In nucleotides, the CDR3 is TGCGCCAGCAGCATAGATTCCGTTAGCACCCAGCATTTT. Its protein is CASSIDSVSTQHF.

This clone has only a few counts. The CDR3 loop is CASSLGTTGEQFF. CDR3 DNA: TGTGCCAGCAGCTTGGGGACAACTGGTGAGCAGTTCTTC. The V gene is TRBV11-3, the J gene TRBJ2-1, with a weak D call TRBD1 (6 bases). The V end lost 3 bases, the J end lost 9 bases, and 12 bases lay between the germline ends. The CDR3 contains 13 residues. Germline V CDR1 and CDR2: SGHNT, YENEEA.

This clone appeared once. The chain links TRBV7-3 to TRBJ2-2; D is uncertain. V lost 5 bases and J 0 bases, leaving 10 bases between the germline ends. CDR1 SGHTA and CDR2 FQGTGA come from the germline V gene. The CDR3 runs 15 residues. In DNA, the CDR3 is TGTGCCAGCAGCCCCCTTCTAGCGAACACCGGGGAGCTGTTTTTT. It is translated as CASSPLLANTGELFF. The full variable domain, in which reference TRBV7-3 and TRBJ2-2 provide the parts outside the CDR3, is GAGVSQTPSNKVTEKGKYVELRCDPISGHTALYWYRQSLGQGPEFLIYFQGTGAADDSGLPNDRFFAVRPEGSVSTLKIQRTERGDSAVYLCASSPLLANTGELFFGEGSRLTVL.

The chain recombines TRBV9 with TRBJ1-5, with no clear D. The ends were cut back, 4 bases at V and 0 bases at J, with 11 bases in the middle. The CDR3 length is 15 residues. Germline assignment: CDR1 SGDLS and CDR2 YYNGEE. The CDR3 DNA reads TGTGCCAGCAGCTTCGACGCGGATAGCAATCAGCCCCAGCATTTT. This sequence encodes CASSFDADSNQPQHF.

The chain is built from TRBV19 and TRBJ2-2; 7 bases align to TRBD1. This CDR3 is 15 amino acids long. CDR1 and CDR2 (germline): LNHDA, SQIVND (reference sequence). Trimming cost V 6 bases and J 3 bases; bases outside gene matches: 7. CDR3 loop: CASRPQGIDTGELFF. The CDR3 bases are TGTGCCAGTAGGCCACAGGGGATCGACACCGGGGAGCTGTTTTTT.